Presented here are 21 T cell receptor beta chains from one specimen sequenced in a study of cytotoxic CD8 clonotypes in ibrutinib-treated CLL (dated by TCRdb to the early 2020s). The sample's time point, from its label and the paper: about 11 months on ibrutinib. The library came from the immunoSEQ multiplex PCR assay. As stored in TCRdb, this immuneACCESS dataset retains in-frame rearrangements with V and J assigned. A fraction of the clones does not appear; measured against another copy, unresolved V genes explain less than half of the discrepancy, and the remainder lacks a known reason. This sample comprises some 200,000 clones, 79% of them detected only once. The ten largest clones represent about an eighth of the sample. This sample comprised PBMCs, obtained after 12 months of ibrutinib treatment. The receptors come from a human donor with chronic lymphocytic leukemia.

The chain has TRBV18 and TRBJ1-3, with a tentative D call TRBD1 (6 bases). The V end was cut by 1 base, the J end by 0 bases, with 7 bases between. The CDR3 totals 15 residues. CDR1 KGHSH and CDR2 LQKENI come from the germline V gene. The CDR3 protein is CASSPQQGSGNTIYF. The CDR3 DNA reads TGTGCCAGCTCACCACAACAGGGCTCTGGAAACACCATATATTTT.

V is TRBV18 and J is TRBJ2-7; D not certain. V was shortened by 5 bases and J by 7 bases, with 15 bases between the two germline ends. The CDR3 has 13 residues. The germline CDR1 and CDR2 sequences are KGHSH and LQKENI. CDR3 nucleotide sequence: TGTGCCAGCTCATTAGACACGGGTGGAGAGCAGTACTTC. Translated, it gives CASSLDTGGEQYF.

The chain uses TRBV5-1 and TRBJ2-7; D perhaps matches TRBD1 (6 bases). This CDR3 has 14 amino acids. Per germline, CDR1 SGHRS and CDR2 YFSETQ. Trimming cost V 0 bases and J 2 bases, with 9 bases left between them. The CDR3 loop reads CASSLGQETYEQYF. In DNA, the CDR3 is TGCGCCAGCAGCTTGGGACAGGAAACCTACGAGCAGTACTTC.

The rearrangement links TRBV6-5 to TRBJ2-7; D might be TRBD1 (6 bases). Germline V CDR1 and CDR2: MNHEY, SVGAGI. Trimming removed 0 bases from V and 0 bases from J, with 9 bases in between. CDR3 length: 15 amino acids. The CDR3 region has the DNA TGTGCCAGCAGTTACTCGACAGGAGGCTCCTACGAGCAGTACTTC. Amino acid sequence: CASSYSTGGSYEQYF.

The V call is TRBV6-5, the J call TRBJ2-4; a possible D gene is TRBD1 (6 bases). The CDR3 is 14 amino acids. Trimming left V 3 bases short and J 3 bases short, with 9 bases between. Germline lookup yields CDR1 MNHEY and CDR2 SVGAGI. CDR3 amino acids: CASSYLDSKNIQYF. CDR3 sequence (DNA): TGTGCCAGCAGTTATCTGGACAGCAAAAACATTCAGTACTTC.

This clone was picked up one time. The genes are TRBV30 and TRBJ2-3; no definite D call. V was trimmed by 2 bases and J by 2 bases, leaving 23 bases between them. The CDR3 runs 18 residues. The germline CDR1 and CDR2 sequences are GTSNPN and SVGIG (reference sequence). The CDR3 loop reads CAWSTILTGPVPTDTQYF. CDR3 DNA: TGTGCCTGGAGTACGATCCTCACCGGGCCTGTCCCCACAGATACGCAGTATTTT.

This clone turned up a few times. The rearrangement uses TRBV2 and TRBJ1-2, with D maybe TRBD1 (6 bases). V gave up 7 bases and J gave up 3 bases, with 15 bases separating them. The germline CDR1 and CDR2 sequences are SNHLY and FYNNEI. The CDR3 contains 14 residues. CDR3 sequence: CASTPRGGDYGYTF. The CDR3 DNA is TGTGCCAGCACTCCACGGGGGGGCGACTATGGCTACACCTTC.

The rearrangement joins TRBV10-3 to TRBJ2-3; TRBD2 matches 10 bases. This CDR3 spans 13 amino acids. Germline V gene data show CDR1 as ENHRY and CDR2 as SYGVKD. The J segment lost 5 bases and the V segment lost 6 bases, leaving 2 bases of the junction unmatched. The chain's CDR3 is CAIRLAGEDTQYF. CDR3 nucleotides: TGTGCCATCAGGCTAGCGGGGGAAGATACGCAGTATTTT.

The J gene is TRBJ2-1, the V gene TRBV7-9; the D gene could be TRBD1 or TRBD2 (6 bases each). Trimming took 4 bases from V and 7 from J, leaving 17 bases between them. The germline gives CDR1 SEHNR, CDR2 FQNEAQ (reference sequence). This CDR3 contains 15 residues. For the CDR3, the DNA is TGTGCCAGCAGCTGGGGGGACACCAGGAAGAATGAGCAGTTCTTC. Amino acids: CASSWGDTRKNEQFF.

The J gene is TRBJ2-3, the V gene TRBV11-2; 7 positions match TRBD1. The trim removed 6 bases at V and 4 bases at J, leaving 4 bases unmatched. This CDR3 is built from 13 residues. Germline V gives CDR1 SGHAT, CDR2 FQNNGV. The CDR3 sequence: CASSRGGADTQYF. CDR3 nucleotide sequence: TGTGCCAGCAGTCGAGGGGGCGCAGATACGCAGTATTTT.

With respect to this clone: This CDR3 fails to terminate in the conserved phenylalanine or tryptophan, so it likely reflects a read error. The rearrangement uses TRBV5-1 and TRBJ2-7; 14 nucleotides agree with TRBD2. There are 17 residues in the CDR3. The V gene end was trimmed by 4 bases and the J gene end by 0 bases; junction bases not matched to a gene: 6. Germline assignment: CDR1 SGHRS and CDR2 YFSETQ. In nucleotides, the CDR3 is TGCGCCAGCAGCCCGGGACTAGCGGGGGCCCTCTCCTACGAGCAGTACCTC. It is translated as CASSPGLAGALSYEQYL.

The chain links TRBV7-2 to TRBJ2-7; TRBD2 agrees at 8 bases. CDR3 length: 15 residues. After removal of 4 bases from V and 6 bases from J, the junction contained 11 bases not matched to a gene. Germline-derived CDR1 and CDR2 are SGHTA and FQGNSA. The CDR3 loop is CASSYWFGGVGEQYF. CDR3 sequence (DNA): TGTGCCAGCAGCTACTGGTTCGGGGGGGTTGGCGAGCAGTACTTC.

The rearrangement joins TRBV5-6 to TRBJ1-5; perhaps TRBD1 as D (5 bases). The CDR3 is 15 amino acids. V lost 3 bases and J lost 2, with 12 bases in between. Germline assignment: CDR1 SGHDT and CDR2 YYEEEE. Here the CDR3 reads CASSWRVGGNQPQHF. The DNA for the CDR3 is TGTGCCAGCAGCTGGAGGGTGGGGGGCAATCAGCCCCAGCATTTT.

CDR3 sequence reads: CASSGRGTSGPYEQYF. CDR3 DNA: TGCGCCAGCAGCGGGAGGGGGACTAGCGGACCCTACGAGCAGTACTTC. The chain is built from TRBV4-1 and TRBJ2-7, with 11 bases lining up with TRBD2. The trim removed 5 bases at V and 2 bases at J, leaving 8 bases unmatched. Germline V lookup: CDR1 MGHRA, CDR2 YSYEKL. The CDR3 runs 16 residues.

The rearrangement uses TRBV20-1 and TRBJ2-3, with 7 nucleotides matching TRBD1. Germline V CDR1 and CDR2: DFQATT, SNEGSKA (reference sequence). This CDR3 is 11 amino acids long. V trimming: 6 bases; J trimming: 8 bases; junction bases outside the gene matches: 5. CDR3 sequence reads: CSAKRGPTQYF. The CDR3 DNA sequence: TGCAGTGCAAAAAGGGGGCCTACGCAGTATTTT.

CDR3 nucleotides: TGTGCCAGCAGCAGGACTAGCGGCGCGCAGTATTTT. Its translation is CASSRTSGAQYF. The J gene is TRBJ2-3, the V gene TRBV6-6, with 10 bases lining up with TRBD2. The length of the CDR3 is 12 residues. CDR1 is MNHNY and CDR2 is SVGAGI in the germline V gene (reference sequence). Trimming took 6 bases from V and 10 from J; bases not matched to a gene: 4.

In this sample, this clone turned up a few times. The gene calls are TRBV2 and TRBJ1-2, with D unclear. The CDR3 runs to 13 residues. Deletions cut 7 bases from V and 4 bases from J, with 13 bases between. Germline-derived CDR1 and CDR2 are SNHLY and FYNNEI. CDR3 coding DNA: TGTGCCAGCACGTTACAGACGGGCTATGGCTACACCTTC. It translates to CASTLQTGYGYTF.

There are a few counts of this clone. The J gene is TRBJ2-2, the V gene TRBV30; 8 bases are shared with TRBD2. Germline V CDR1 and CDR2: GTSNPN, SVGIG (reference sequence). CDR3 size: 13 residues. V shed 7 bases and J 4 bases; nucleotides not matched to a gene: 5. The CDR3 DNA follows: TGTGCCTCCGGGGGGGCAGTCACCGGGGAGCTGTTTTTT. This gives the protein CASGGAVTGELFF.

This clone was observed a handful of times. This sequence joins TRBV4-1 and TRBJ1-2; 9 nucleotides agree with TRBD1. The CDR3 contains 16 residues. J gave up 4 bases and V 0 bases, and 6 bases lay outside the gene matches. The germline V gene encodes CDR1 MGHRA and CDR2 YSYEKL. For the CDR3, the DNA is TGCGCCAGCAGCCAAGATCGGGGACAGGGCACCTATGGCTACACCTTC. This translates into CASSQDRGQGTYGYTF.

The sample holds one count of this clone. Here the CDR3 reads CASSLWSIGPMNTEAFF. DNA for the CDR3: TGCGCCAGCAGCTTGTGGAGTATCGGTCCAATGAACACTGAAGCTTTCTTT. The chain couples TRBV5-1 to TRBJ1-1; D gene ambiguous. This CDR3 is 17 amino acids long. Germline V gene data show CDR1 as SGHRS and CDR2 as YFSETQ. V lost 1 base and J lost 0, with 16 bases in between.

The chain recombines TRBV19 with TRBJ1-1, with D unresolved. The CDR3 runs 11 residues. V shed 10 bases and J shed 3 bases, with 9 bases lying between them. Germline V gene data show CDR1 as LNHDA and CDR2 as SQIVND (reference sequence). The chain's CDR3 is CANLPDTEAFF. CDR3 in DNA: TGTGCCAACCTGCCCGACACTGAAGCTTTCTTT.